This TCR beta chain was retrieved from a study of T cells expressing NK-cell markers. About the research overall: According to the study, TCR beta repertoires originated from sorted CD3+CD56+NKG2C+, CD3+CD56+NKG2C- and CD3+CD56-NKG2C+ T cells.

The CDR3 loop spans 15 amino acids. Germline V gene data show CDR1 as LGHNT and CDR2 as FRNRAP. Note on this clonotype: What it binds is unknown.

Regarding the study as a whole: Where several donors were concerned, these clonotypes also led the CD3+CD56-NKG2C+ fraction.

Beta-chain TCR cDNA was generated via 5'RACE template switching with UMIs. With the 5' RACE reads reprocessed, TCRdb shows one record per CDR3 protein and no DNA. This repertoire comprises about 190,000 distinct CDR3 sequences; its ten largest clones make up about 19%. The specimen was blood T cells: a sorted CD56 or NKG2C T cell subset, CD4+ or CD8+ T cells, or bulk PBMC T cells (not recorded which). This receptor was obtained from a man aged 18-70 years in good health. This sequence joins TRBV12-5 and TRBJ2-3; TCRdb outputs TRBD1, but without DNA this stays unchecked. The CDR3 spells CASGSRDRGTDTQYF.